The 25 T cell receptor beta chains reported below all come from one sample, sequenced in a study of T cells after yellow fever vaccination. TCRdb ran MiXCR on the 5' RACE reads and lists one entry per CDR3 protein. This sample has hundreds of thousands of distinct CDR3 sequences, with around 3.6% found just once. Sequences were derived from PBMCs, sampled on the day of the yellow fever booster vaccination. The source is a man younger than 30 who received the YFV17D yellow fever vaccine.

This clonotype showed up many times. V usage is TRBV20-1 and J usage is TRBJ1-1; tentative D call: TRBD1 (5 bases). CDR3 length: 13 residues. V lost 6 bases and J lost 3, with 14 bases in between. Germline CDR1 and CDR2: DFQATT and SNEGSKA (reference sequence). The CDR3 bases are TGCAGTGCAAGGGCAGGGCATTACACTGAAGCTTTCTTT. As protein: CSARAGHYTEAFF.

The sample holds a few counts of this clonotype. This sequence joins TRBV15 and TRBJ1-5; D unclear. The length of the CDR3 is 15 residues. V lost 7 bases, J lost 3 bases, and 16 bases lay in between. Germline V lookup: CDR1 LNHNV, CDR2 YYDKDF (reference sequence). As DNA, the CDR3 is TGTGCCACCACTGGGGAGGGAAGGAACAATCAGCCCCAGCATTTT. This translates into CATTGEGRNNQPQHF.

The chain employs TRBV7-9 and TRBJ1-1, with TRBD1 matching over 10 bases. Germline V gene sequence: CDR1 SEHNR, CDR2 FQNEAQ (reference sequence). CDR3 size: 15 residues. Trimming at V came to 5 bases and at J to 5 bases, leaving 8 bases not matched to a gene. Here the CDR3 reads CASSPGDRGWTEAFF. The DNA of the CDR3 is TGTGCCAGCAGCCCTGGGGACAGGGGCTGGACTGAAGCTTTCTTT. Variable domain in full (rest from reference TRBV7-9 and TRBJ1-1): DTGVSQNPRHKITKRGQNVTFRCDPISEHNRLYWYRQTLGQGPEFLTYFQNEAQLEKSRLLSDRFSAERPKGSFSTLEIQRTEQGDSAMYLCASSPGDRGWTEAFFGQGTRLTVV.

Ten or more counts support this clonotype. The rearrangement joins TRBV5-1 to TRBJ2-3; D is perhaps TRBD1 or TRBD2 (6 bases each). The V gene's germline CDR1 is SGHRS and CDR2 YFSETQ. The CDR3 spans 14 residues. V was trimmed by 4 bases and J by 1 base, leaving 10 bases between them. The CDR3 spells CASSPGEGTDTQYF. DNA for the CDR3: TGCGCCAGCAGCCCAGGGGAGGGCACAGATACGCAGTATTTT.

This chain uses TRBV2 with TRBJ2-2; no reliable D call. Germline lookup yields CDR1 SNHLY and CDR2 FYNNEI. Between the trimmed V and J ends, which lost 0 bases and 7 bases, there was a span of 15 bases. CDR3 length: 16 amino acids. In DNA form, the CDR3 reads TGTGCCAGCAGTGAAGCCTTGGCAGCCTCCTACGGGGAGCTGTTTTTT. Translation gives CASSEALAASYGELFF.

This clonotype showed up many times. This rearrangement joins TRBV6-2 or TRBV6-3 to TRBJ2-1, with 12 bases matching TRBD2. Germline V gene lookup returns CDR1 MNHEY and CDR2 SVGEGT. V lost 6 bases and J lost 9; bases outside the gene matches: 3. CDR3 size: 13 residues. The CDR3 region has the DNA TGTGCCAGCAGGCTAGCGGGGGGGCTTGAGCAGTTCTTC. It yields the protein CASRLAGGLEQFF.

This clonotype occurred many times. The gene calls are TRBV7-3 and TRBJ2-5; D may match TRBD1 or TRBD2 (6 bases each). There are 15 residues in the CDR3. CDR1 and CDR2 from the germline V gene are SGHTA and FQGTGA. The V and J ends lost 1 base and 5 bases respectively, with 14 bases between them. CDR3 in DNA: TGTGCCAGCAGCTTAAAGGGGGGCGATTGGGAGACCCAGTACTTC. This codes for CASSLKGGDWETQYF.

This clonotype appeared a few times. One end of the junction is discordant with germline, which a read error may explain. This chain links TRBV30 with TRBJ1-2; D gene unclear. The CDR3 length is 13 residues. CDR1 is GTSNPN and CDR2 is SVGIG in the germline V gene (reference sequence). The CDR3 loop reads CAWTSQGNSGYTF. For the CDR3, the DNA is TGTGCCTGGACCTCCCAAGGGAACTCTGGCTACACCTTC.

There are a few counts of this clonotype. V usage is TRBV5-1 and J usage is TRBJ1-1; D gene unclear. The V gene's germline CDR1 is SGHRS and CDR2 YFSETQ. V lost 4 bases and J lost 2, with 12 bases in between. The CDR3 spans 14 residues. The CDR3 loop reads CASSGRRPNTEAFF. Here the CDR3 DNA reads TGCGCCAGCAGCGGGAGACGGCCCAACACTGAAGCTTTCTTT.

This clonotype was seen many times. The chain joins TRBV7-9 to TRBJ1-4; TRBD1 matches 10 bases. The germline CDR1 and CDR2 sequences are SEHNR and FQNEAQ (reference sequence). J gave up 6 bases and V 6 bases, and 7 bases lay outside the gene matches. The CDR3 has 15 amino acids. CDR3: CASRGIGTGDEKLFF. The CDR3 DNA follows: TGTGCCAGCAGGGGAATCGGGACAGGGGATGAAAAACTGTTTTTT.

At least ten counts were recorded for this clonotype. The J gene is TRBJ1-1, the V gene TRBV7-2; no reliable D call. The CDR3 spans 14 residues. The ends were cut back, 2 bases at V and 3 bases at J, with 10 bases in the middle. CDR1 and CDR2 (germline): SGHTA, FQGNSA. CDR3 residues: CASSLRGRDTEAFF. The CDR3, as DNA: TGTGCCAGCAGCTTACGGGGTCGGGACACTGAAGCTTTCTTT.

This chain uses TRBV5-4 with TRBJ1-4; 8 bases are a match to TRBD1. Germline trimming cut 4 bases from V and 6 bases from J; bases unmatched to any gene: 5. This CDR3 spans 14 amino acids. Per germline, CDR1 SGHNT and CDR2 YYREEE (reference sequence). The CDR3 protein is CASSNRTGHEKLFF. Here the CDR3 DNA reads TGTGCCAGCAGCAACCGGACAGGGCATGAAAAACTGTTTTTT.

The genes are TRBV28 and TRBJ2-3; D gene ambiguous. Germline loops: CDR1 MDHEN, CDR2 SYDVKM. Between the trimmed V and J ends, which lost 8 bases and 1 base, there was a span of 10 bases. The CDR3 spans 13 residues. The DNA for the CDR3 is TGTGCCAGCCGCCAGGCGGGCACAGATACGCAGTATTTT. This gives the protein CASRQAGTDTQYF.

This clonotype was picked up many times. The chain carries TRBV10-1 and TRBJ2-2; D is possibly TRBD2 (5 bases). The CDR3 spans 13 residues. V lost 9 bases and J 2 bases, leaving 10 bases between the germline ends. The germline V gene has CDR1 WNHNN and CDR2 SYGVQD (reference sequence). Here the CDR3 reads CASLSENTGELFF. CDR3 DNA: TGCGCCAGTCTTAGCGAAAACACCGGGGAGCTGTTTTTT.

This clonotype was found a few times. This chain joins TRBV19 and TRBJ1-2; TRBD1 matches at 11 bases. The CDR3 is 15 residues long. V lost 5 bases, J lost 6 bases, and 8 bases stayed unmatched. Germline CDR1 is LNHDA and CDR2 is SQIVND (reference sequence). The chain's CDR3 is CASSVTGTGGDGYTF. The CDR3 DNA is TGTGCCAGTAGTGTAACCGGGACAGGGGGTGATGGCTACACCTTC.

There are a few counts of this clonotype. V usage is TRBV10-3 and J usage is TRBJ2-3; 12 nucleotides match TRBD2. There are 17 residues in the CDR3. Germline loops: CDR1 ENHRY, CDR2 SYGVKD. V shed 4 bases, J shed 2 bases, and the junction held 7 bases outside the gene matches. CDR3 DNA sequence: TGTGCCATCAGTGGCCGACTAGCGGGGGAATCCACAGATACGCAGTATTTT. It translates to CAISGRLAGESTDTQYF.

The genes are TRBV7-9 and TRBJ1-2; D might be TRBD1 (6 bases). The ends were cut back, 5 bases at V and 4 bases at J, with 14 bases in the middle. Germline CDR1 SEHNR, CDR2 FQNEAQ (reference sequence). The CDR3 is 14 residues long. The CDR3 region has the DNA TGTGCCAGCAGCCTGGGGGCCTTGGGCTATGGCTACACCTTC. It yields the protein CASSLGALGYGYTF. Full variable domain (remainder filled in from reference TRBV7-9 and TRBJ1-2): DTGVSQNPRHKITKRGQNVTFRCDPISEHNRLYWYRQTLGQGPEFLTYFQNEAQLEKSRLLSDRFSAERPKGSFSTLEIQRTEQGDSAMYLCASSLGALGYGYTFGSGTRLTVV.

Many counts were recorded for this clonotype. This chain links TRBV7-6 with TRBJ2-7; TRBD1 aligns across 8 bases. The CDR3 has 14 amino acids. Germline CDR1 and CDR2: SGHVS and FNYEAQ. V lost 4 bases, J lost 3 bases, and 5 bases stayed unmatched. CDR3 sequence: CASSYLTGGYEQYF. The DNA of the CDR3 is TGTGCCAGCAGCTACTTAACAGGGGGCTACGAGCAGTACTTC.

The V gene is TRBV27, the J gene TRBJ2-7; D possibly corresponds to TRBD2 (6 bases). Germline V gene lookup returns CDR1 MNHEY and CDR2 SMNVEV (reference sequence). The CDR3 sequence is 13 residues long. V lost 6 bases and J lost 2, with 11 bases in between. The CDR3 sequence: CASSPRGPYEQYV. The CDR3 bases are TGTGCCAGCAGCCCGCGGGGACCCTACGAGCAGTACGTC.

This clonotype has just one count. This chain links TRBV12-3 or TRBV12-4 with TRBJ2-1, with D tentatively TRBD1 or TRBD2 (6 bases each). V was pared by 4 bases and J by 14 bases, with 15 bases between. The CDR3 runs to 12 residues. DNA for the CDR3: TGTGCCAGCAGTTCGGGGGCCCCGGGGGAGTTCTTC. Its protein product is CASSSGAPGEFF.

This clonotype showed up many times. The rearrangement uses TRBV7-8 and TRBJ1-5; a possible D gene is TRBD1 (6 bases). Germline assignment: CDR1 SGHVS and CDR2 FQNEAQ. The CDR3 totals 15 residues. V lost 1 base and J lost 7, with 14 bases in between. DNA for the CDR3: TGTGCCAGCAGCTTAGGTACGGGGGGCGGCCAGCCCCAGCATTTT. It translates to CASSLGTGGGQPQHF.

The genes are TRBV9 and TRBJ2-3, with unresolved D. Trimming removed 0 bases at V and 8 bases at J, with 10 bases between. Germline values: CDR1 SGDLS, CDR2 YYNGEE. The CDR3 extends over 13 amino acids. This chain's CDR3 is CASSVGGWATQYF. The CDR3 DNA reads TGTGCCAGCAGCGTAGGTGGTTGGGCTACGCAGTATTTT.

This clonotype was recorded at least ten times. The chain carries TRBV5-1 and TRBJ2-5; possibly TRBD1 or TRBD2 for D (5 bases each). Trimming stripped 2 bases from V and 4 bases from J, with 18 bases between. There are 16 residues in the CDR3. The germline V gene encodes CDR1 SGHRS and CDR2 YFSETQ. In DNA, the CDR3 is TGCGCCAGCAGCTTATTGGGGGAAGGGAGTAGAGAGACCCAGTACTTC. It encodes CASSLLGEGSRETQYF.

This clonotype was found a few times. The genes are TRBV27 and TRBJ1-2, with a weak D call TRBD1 (6 bases). V gave up 5 bases and J gave up 2 bases, with 18 bases separating them. CDR1 is MNHEY, CDR2 SMNVEV, per germline (reference sequence). The CDR3 length is 16 residues. Here the CDR3 reads CASSPTGQLLNYGYTF. The CDR3 nucleotides are TGTGCCAGCAGTCCTACCGGACAGCTCCTGAACTATGGCTACACCTTC.

The chain employs TRBV20-1 and TRBJ2-7, with D perhaps TRBD2 (5 bases). CDR1 DFQATT and CDR2 SNEGSKA come from the germline V gene (reference sequence). The CDR3 runs 14 residues. V was clipped by 1 base and J by 4 bases, with 14 bases between them. CDR3 coding DNA: TGCAGTGCTAGAGGGTCAGAAGGGAGTTACGAGCAGTACTTC. Protein product: CSARGSEGSYEQYF.